The 16 T cell receptor beta chains below come from one sample, sequenced in a study of control samples from healthy donors and cancer patients. TCRdb keeps only in-frame clones here, not all; method: immunoSEQ multiplex PCR. Of around 58,000 clones listed, roughly 90% are singletons. The sample taken for sequencing was blood. These receptors originate from a man aged 50 to 60 in good health.

The rearrangement joins TRBV12-2 to TRBJ2-5; TRBD2 is taken as the D call from the table, unchecked against the DNA. TRBV12-2 has pseudogene status. The CDR3 totals 13 residues. For the CDR3, the DNA is TGTGCAAGTCGCAGTAGCGGGAGGGAGACCCAGTACTTC. As protein: CASRSSGRETQYF.

This chain joins TRBV3-1 (or the pseudogene TRBV3-2) and TRBJ1-5; 8 bases are a match to TRBD1. The V and J ends lost 2 bases and 6 bases, in that order; junction bases with no gene match: 3. The CDR3 covers 14 residues. Per germline, CDR1 LGHDT and CDR2 YNNKEL (reference sequence). The CDR3: CASSQTGGAQPQHF. Here the CDR3 DNA reads TGTGCCAGCAGCCAAACAGGGGGGGCTCAGCCCCAGCATTTT.

The chain couples TRBV7-2 to TRBJ2-5, with D perhaps TRBD2 (6 bases). Germline loops: CDR1 SGHTA, CDR2 FQGNSA. V was trimmed by 4 bases and J by 4 bases, leaving 16 bases between them. The length of the CDR3 is 15 residues. This chain's CDR3 is CASSSFSGSVETQYF. CDR3 nucleotides: TGTGCCAGCAGCTCCTTTAGCGGTTCGGTAGAGACCCAGTACTTC.

This sequence joins TRBV2 and TRBJ2-7, with 8 bases identical to TRBD2. From germline, CDR1 is SNHLY and CDR2 FYNNEI. The J segment lost 2 bases and the V segment lost 0 bases, leaving 3 bases of the junction unmatched. The CDR3 sequence is 15 residues long. The CDR3 nucleotides read TGTGCCAGCAGTGAAGCTATTAGCGGGGCCTACGAGCAGTACTTC. It yields the protein CASSEAISGAYEQYF.

The count of this clone is one. The V and J genes are TRBV19 and TRBJ2-5; D remains unclear. V shed 3 bases and J shed 7 bases, with 12 bases lying between them. Germline CDR1 is LNHDA and CDR2 is SQIVND (reference sequence). This CDR3 region has 13 residues. Here the CDR3 DNA reads TGTGCCAGTAGTATCCCTGGTGCGTGGACCCAGTACTTC. Its protein is CASSIPGAWTQYF.

The chain uses TRBV3-1 (or the pseudogene TRBV3-2) and TRBJ2-7, with 7 bases identical to TRBD2. V lost 1 base, J lost 3 bases, and 0 bases stayed unmatched. This CDR3 region has 13 residues. In germline, CDR1 is LGHDT, CDR2 YNNKEL (reference sequence). For the CDR3, the DNA is TGTGCCAGCAGCCAAGGGGAGGGCTACGAGCAGTACTTC. It codes for CASSQGEGYEQYF.

V gene TRBV18 combines with J gene TRBJ1-6; 8 nucleotides line up with TRBD1. CDR3 length: 18 amino acids. Germline CDR1 is KGHSH and CDR2 is LQKENI. Losses at the gene ends were 3 bases for V and 1 base for J; bases not matched to a gene: 8. CDR3 DNA sequence: TGTGCCAGCTCACCCGTCTCAGGGGGCGCTTCCTATAATTCACCCCTCCACTTT. Its protein product is CASSPVSGGASYNSPLHF.

The rearrangement joins TRBV6-6 to TRBJ2-7; D may be TRBD1 (6 bases). Germline V gives CDR1 MNHNY, CDR2 SVGAGI (reference sequence). Trimming removed 4 bases at V and 3 bases at J, with 16 bases between. The CDR3 extends over 15 amino acids. CDR3 nucleotides: TGTGCCAGCAGTTCCCATATGACAGGATACTACGAGCAGTACTTC. Amino acids: CASSSHMTGYYEQYF.

The gene calls are TRBV30 and TRBJ1-2, with TRBD1 matching over 8 bases. The V gene end was trimmed by 4 bases and the J gene end by 1 base; junction bases not matched to a gene: 5. The CDR3 spans 14 residues. Germline CDR1 is GTSNPN and CDR2 is SVGIG (reference sequence). This CDR3 is CAWIRDRSNYGYTF. CDR3 DNA: TGTGCCTGGATTCGGGACAGGAGTAACTATGGCTACACCTTC.

This clone was recorded once. V is TRBV6-6 and J is TRBJ1-5; D unclear. This CDR3 spans 12 amino acids. Trimming left V 2 bases short and J 2 bases short, with 1 base between. The germline V gene has CDR1 MNHNY and CDR2 SVGAGI (reference sequence). The CDR3 DNA reads TGTGCCAGCAGTTACGGCAATCAGCCCCAGCATTTT. Translation: CASSYGNQPQHF.

The chain joins TRBV7-2 to TRBJ2-5, with 7 bases identical to TRBD1. Per the germline V gene, CDR1 is SGHTA and CDR2 is FQGNSA. Trimming at V came to 6 bases and at J to 4 bases, leaving 8 bases not matched to a gene. The CDR3 is 14 residues long. CDR3 sequence: CASSYDRVLETQYF. CDR3 in DNA: TGTGCCAGCAGTTACGACAGGGTCTTAGAGACCCAGTACTTC.

The CDR3 here is CASSLLKAGVDADTQYF. DNA for the CDR3: TGTGCCAGCAGTTTATTGAAAGCGGGGGTTGATGCAGATACGCAGTATTTT. The chain combines TRBV27 with TRBJ2-3, with 8 nucleotides matching TRBD2. The length of the CDR3 is 17 residues. The V and J ends lost 1 base and 4 bases, in that order; junction bases with no gene match: 10. Germline V gives CDR1 MNHEY, CDR2 SMNVEV (reference sequence).

The chain has TRBV6-6 and TRBJ2-7; TRBD2 matches 10 bases. The CDR3 is 14 amino acids. The germline V gene has CDR1 MNHNY and CDR2 SVGAGI (reference sequence). Germline trimming cut 6 bases from V and 3 bases from J; bases unmatched to any gene: 5. The CDR3 bases are TGTGCCAGCAGCCACTGGACTAGCGGCTACGAGCAGTACTTC. This gives the protein CASSHWTSGYEQYF.

The rearrangement joins TRBV5-4 to TRBJ2-1, with TRBD1 identical over 7 bases. This CDR3 has 15 amino acids. The germline V gene has CDR1 SGHNT and CDR2 YYREEE (reference sequence). V was pared by 5 bases and J by 0 bases, with 5 bases of the junction left unmatched. In DNA form, the CDR3 reads TGTGCCAGCAGTCAGACAGGGAGCTCCTACAATGAGCAGTTCTTC. Its translation is CASSQTGSSYNEQFF.

This clone was seen more than once but under ten times. V is TRBV7-9 and J is TRBJ2-7, with 7 bases identical to TRBD1. Trimming took 3 bases from V and 2 from J; bases not matched to a gene: 7. The germline V gene has CDR1 SEHNR and CDR2 FQNEAQ (reference sequence). CDR3 length: 15 residues. The CDR3 is CASSFGQTGTYEQYF. The CDR3 DNA reads TGTGCCAGCAGCTTTGGCCAGACAGGGACCTACGAGCAGTACTTC.

The rearrangement uses TRBV28 and TRBJ1-3; D gene ambiguous. Trimming cost V 4 bases and J 5 bases, with 6 bases left between them. The CDR3 length is 12 residues. Per the germline V gene, CDR1 is MDHEN and CDR2 is SYDVKM. CDR3 protein: CASSSYRNTIYF. CDR3 nucleotide sequence: TGTGCCAGCAGTTCCTATAGAAACACCATATATTTT.